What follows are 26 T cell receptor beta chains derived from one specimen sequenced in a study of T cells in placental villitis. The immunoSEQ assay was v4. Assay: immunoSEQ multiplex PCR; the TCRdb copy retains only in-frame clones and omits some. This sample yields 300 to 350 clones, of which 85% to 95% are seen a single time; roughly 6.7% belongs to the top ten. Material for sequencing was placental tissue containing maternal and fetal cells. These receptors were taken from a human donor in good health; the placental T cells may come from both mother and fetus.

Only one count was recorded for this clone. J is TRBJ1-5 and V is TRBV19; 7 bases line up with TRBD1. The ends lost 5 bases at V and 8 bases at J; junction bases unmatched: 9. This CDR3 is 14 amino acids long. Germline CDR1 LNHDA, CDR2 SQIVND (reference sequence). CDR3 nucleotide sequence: TGTGCCAGTAGTCCACGACAGGGCGATGAGCCCCAGCATTTT. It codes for CASSPRQGDEPQHF.

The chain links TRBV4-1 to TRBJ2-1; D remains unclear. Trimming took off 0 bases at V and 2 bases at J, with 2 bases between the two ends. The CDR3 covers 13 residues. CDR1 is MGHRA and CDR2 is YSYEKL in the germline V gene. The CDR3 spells CASSQDTYNEQFF. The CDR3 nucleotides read TGCGCCAGCAGCCAAGATACCTACAATGAGCAGTTCTTC.

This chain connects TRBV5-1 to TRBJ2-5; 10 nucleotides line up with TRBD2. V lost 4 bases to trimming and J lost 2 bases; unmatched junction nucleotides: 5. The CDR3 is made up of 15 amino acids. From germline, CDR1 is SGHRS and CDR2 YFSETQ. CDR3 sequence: CASSAGTSAQETQYF. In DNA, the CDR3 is TGCGCCAGCAGCGCCGGGACTAGCGCTCAAGAGACCCAGTACTTC.

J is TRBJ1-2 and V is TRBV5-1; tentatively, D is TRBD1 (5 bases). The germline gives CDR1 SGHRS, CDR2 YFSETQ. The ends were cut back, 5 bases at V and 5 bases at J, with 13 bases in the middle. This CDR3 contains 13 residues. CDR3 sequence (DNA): TGCGCCAGCAGTCCCGACAGCCTGTATGGCTACACCTTC. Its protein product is CASSPDSLYGYTF.

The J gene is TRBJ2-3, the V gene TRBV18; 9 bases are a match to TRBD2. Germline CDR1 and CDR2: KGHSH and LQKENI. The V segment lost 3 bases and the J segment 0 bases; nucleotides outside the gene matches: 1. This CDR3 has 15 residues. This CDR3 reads CASSPLAGSTDTQYF. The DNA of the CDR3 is TGTGCCAGCTCACCCCTAGCGGGAAGCACAGATACGCAGTATTTT.

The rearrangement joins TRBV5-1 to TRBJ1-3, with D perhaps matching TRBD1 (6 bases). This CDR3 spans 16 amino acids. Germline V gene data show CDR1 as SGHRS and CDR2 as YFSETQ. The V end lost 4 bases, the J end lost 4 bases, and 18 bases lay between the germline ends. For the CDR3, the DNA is TGCGCCAGCAGCGCCGGGGGCAGGGCTCGCGGAAACACCATATATTTT. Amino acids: CASSAGGRARGNTIYF.

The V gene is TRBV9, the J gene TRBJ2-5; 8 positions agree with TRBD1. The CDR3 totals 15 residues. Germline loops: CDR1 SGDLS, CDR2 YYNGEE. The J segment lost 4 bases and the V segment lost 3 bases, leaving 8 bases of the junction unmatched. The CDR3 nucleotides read TGTGCCAGCAGCGCCGGAGACAGGGGAATAGAGACCCAGTACTTC. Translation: CASSAGDRGIETQYF.

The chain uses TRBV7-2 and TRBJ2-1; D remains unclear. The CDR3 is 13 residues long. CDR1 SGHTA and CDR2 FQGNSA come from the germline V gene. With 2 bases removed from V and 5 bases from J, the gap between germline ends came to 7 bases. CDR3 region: CASSLIRDNEQFF. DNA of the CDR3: TGTGCCAGCAGCTTAATCAGAGACAATGAGCAGTTCTTC.

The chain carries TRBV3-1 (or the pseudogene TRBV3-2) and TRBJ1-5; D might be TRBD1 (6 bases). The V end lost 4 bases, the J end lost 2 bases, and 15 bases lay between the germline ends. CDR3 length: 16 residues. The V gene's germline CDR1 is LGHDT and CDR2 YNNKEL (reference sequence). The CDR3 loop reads CASSRGGPRGNQPQHF. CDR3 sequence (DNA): TGTGCCAGCAGCCGCGGGGGCCCCCGCGGCAATCAGCCCCAGCATTTT.

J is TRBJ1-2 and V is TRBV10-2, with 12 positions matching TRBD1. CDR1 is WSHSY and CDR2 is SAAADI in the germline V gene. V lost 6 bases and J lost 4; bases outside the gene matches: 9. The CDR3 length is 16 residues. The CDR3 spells CASRGGTGGEGYGYTF. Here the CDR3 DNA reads TGCGCCAGCAGAGGTGGGACAGGGGGCGAGGGCTATGGCTACACCTTC.

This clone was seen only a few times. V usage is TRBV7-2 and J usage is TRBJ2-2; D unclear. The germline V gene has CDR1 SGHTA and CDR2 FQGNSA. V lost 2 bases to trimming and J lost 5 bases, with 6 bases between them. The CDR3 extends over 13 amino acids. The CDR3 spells CASSLLVTGELFF. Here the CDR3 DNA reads TGTGCCAGCAGCTTATTAGTGACCGGGGAGCTGTTTTTT.

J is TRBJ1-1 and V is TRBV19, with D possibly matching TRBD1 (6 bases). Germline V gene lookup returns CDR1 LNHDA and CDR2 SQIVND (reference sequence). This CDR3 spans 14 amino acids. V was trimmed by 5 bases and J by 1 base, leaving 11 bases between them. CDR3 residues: CASSGGGGNTEAFF. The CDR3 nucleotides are TGTGCCAGTAGTGGAGGAGGGGGGAACACTGAAGCTTTCTTT.

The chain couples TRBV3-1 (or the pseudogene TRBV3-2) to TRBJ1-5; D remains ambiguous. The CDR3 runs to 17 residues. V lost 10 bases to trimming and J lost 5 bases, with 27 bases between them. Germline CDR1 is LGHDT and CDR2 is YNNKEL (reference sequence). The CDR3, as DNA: TGTGCCACAGCACGCACTGTCCCATTTTGGCATCATCAGCCCCAGCATTTT. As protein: CATARTVPFWHHQPQHF.

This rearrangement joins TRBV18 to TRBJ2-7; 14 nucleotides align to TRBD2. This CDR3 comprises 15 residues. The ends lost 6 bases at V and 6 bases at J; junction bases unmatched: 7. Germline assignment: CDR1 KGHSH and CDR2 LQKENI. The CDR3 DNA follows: TGTGCCAGCTCCCAAGGACTAGCGGGAGGCATCGAGCAGTACTTC. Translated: CASSQGLAGGIEQYF.

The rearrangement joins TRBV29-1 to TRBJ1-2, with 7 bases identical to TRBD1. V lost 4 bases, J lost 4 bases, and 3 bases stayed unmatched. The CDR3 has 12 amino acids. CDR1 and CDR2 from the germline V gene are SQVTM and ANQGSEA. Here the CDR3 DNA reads TGCAGCGTTGGCCGGGACAGCTATGGCTACACCTTC. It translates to CSVGRDSYGYTF.

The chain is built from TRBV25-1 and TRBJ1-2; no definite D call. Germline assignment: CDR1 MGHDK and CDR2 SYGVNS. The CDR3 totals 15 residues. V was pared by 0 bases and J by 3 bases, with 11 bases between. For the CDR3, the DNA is TGTGCCAGCAGTGAATACCTGGCTTCTGACTATGGCTACACCTTC. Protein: CASSEYLASDYGYTF.

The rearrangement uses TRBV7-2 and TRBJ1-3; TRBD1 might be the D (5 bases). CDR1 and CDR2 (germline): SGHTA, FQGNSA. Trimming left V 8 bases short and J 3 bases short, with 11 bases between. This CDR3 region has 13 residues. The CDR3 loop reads CASSTGLGNTIYF. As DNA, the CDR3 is TGTGCCAGCTCGACGGGGCTTGGAAACACCATATATTTT.

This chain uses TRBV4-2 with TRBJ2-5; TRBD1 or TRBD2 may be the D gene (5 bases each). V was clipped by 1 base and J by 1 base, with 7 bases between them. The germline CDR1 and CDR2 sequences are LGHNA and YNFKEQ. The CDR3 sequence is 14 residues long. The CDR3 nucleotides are TGTGCCAGCAGCCAAGGGGACCCCCAAGAGACCCAGTACTTC. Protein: CASSQGDPQETQYF.

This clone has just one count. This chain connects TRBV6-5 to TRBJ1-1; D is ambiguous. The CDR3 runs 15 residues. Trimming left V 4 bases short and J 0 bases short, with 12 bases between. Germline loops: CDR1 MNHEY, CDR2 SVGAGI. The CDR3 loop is CASSSYFLLNTEAFF. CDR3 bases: TGTGCCAGCAGTTCCTACTTCCTATTGAACACTGAAGCTTTCTTT.

CDR3 amino acids: CASNLAGPAYNEQFF. The CDR3 nucleotides are TGTGCCAGTAATTTAGCGGGACCTGCCTACAATGAGCAGTTCTTC. The J gene is TRBJ2-1, the V gene TRBV19; 8 bases are a match to TRBD2. CDR3 size: 15 residues. V lost 7 bases and J lost 2; bases outside the gene matches: 7. Germline assignment: CDR1 LNHDA and CDR2 SQIVND (reference sequence).

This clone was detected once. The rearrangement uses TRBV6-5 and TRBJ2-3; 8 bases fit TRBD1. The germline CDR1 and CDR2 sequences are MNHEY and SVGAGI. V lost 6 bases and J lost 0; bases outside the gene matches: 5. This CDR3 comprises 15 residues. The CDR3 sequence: CASRSGTGSTDTQYF. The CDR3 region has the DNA TGTGCCAGCAGATCCGGGACAGGAAGCACAGATACGCAGTATTTT.

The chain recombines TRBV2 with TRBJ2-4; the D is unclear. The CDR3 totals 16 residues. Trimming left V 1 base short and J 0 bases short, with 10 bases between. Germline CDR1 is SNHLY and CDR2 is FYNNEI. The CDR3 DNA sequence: TGTGCCAGCAGTGAAGAGGTGGGAATAGCCAAAAACATTCAGTACTTC. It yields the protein CASSEEVGIAKNIQYF.

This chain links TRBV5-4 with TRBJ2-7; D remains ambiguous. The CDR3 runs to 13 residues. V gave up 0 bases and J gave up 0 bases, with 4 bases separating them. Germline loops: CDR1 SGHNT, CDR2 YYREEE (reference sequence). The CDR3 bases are TGTGCCAGCAGCTTGGCCAGCTCCTACGAGCAGTACTTC. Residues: CASSLASSYEQYF.

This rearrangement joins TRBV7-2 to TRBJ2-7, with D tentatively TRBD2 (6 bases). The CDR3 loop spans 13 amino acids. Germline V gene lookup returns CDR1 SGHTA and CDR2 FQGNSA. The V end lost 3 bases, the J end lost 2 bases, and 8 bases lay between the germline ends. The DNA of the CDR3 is TGTGCCAGCAGCTTTACGGGGGCCTACGAGCAGTACTTC. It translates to CASSFTGAYEQYF. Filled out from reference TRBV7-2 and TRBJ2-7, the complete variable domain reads GAGVSQSPSNKVTEKGKDVELRCDPISGHTALYWYRQSLGQGLEFLIYFQGNSAPDKSGLPSDRFSAERTGGSVSTLTIQRTQQEDSAVYLCASSFTGAYEQYFGPGTRLTVT.

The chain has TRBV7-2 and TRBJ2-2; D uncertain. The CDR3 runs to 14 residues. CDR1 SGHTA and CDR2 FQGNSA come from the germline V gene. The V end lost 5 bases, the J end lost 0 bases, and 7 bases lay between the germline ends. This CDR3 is CASSARPNTGELFF. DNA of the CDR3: TGTGCCAGCAGCGCACGGCCGAACACCGGGGAGCTGTTTTTT.

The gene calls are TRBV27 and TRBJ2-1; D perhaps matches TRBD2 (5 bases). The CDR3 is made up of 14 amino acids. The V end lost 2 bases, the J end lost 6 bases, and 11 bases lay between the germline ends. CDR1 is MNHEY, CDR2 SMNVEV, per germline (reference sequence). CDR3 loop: CASSLGQAGNEQFF. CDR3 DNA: TGTGCCAGCAGTTTAGGTCAGGCGGGCAATGAGCAGTTCTTC.